The sequence of this T cell receptor beta chain was determined in a study of T cell changes during pregnancy in multiple sclerosis. This clone was seen just once. After removal of 0 bases from V and 1 base from J, the junction contained 9 bases not matched to a gene. The CDR3 covers 18 residues. Germline CDR1 and CDR2: LGHNT and FRNRAP. The repertoire was sequenced with immunoSEQ multiplex PCR; TCRdb's copy has only in-frame clones and lacks some. This table has approximately 43,000 clones, 84% appearing once. The input for sequencing was CD4+ T cells from peripheral blood mononuclear cells, taken before pregnancy. V gene TRBV12-5 combines with J gene TRBJ1-1; 9 nucleotides agree with TRBD1. This TCR was recovered from a female donor with multiple sclerosis, enrolled in a pregnancy study. As DNA, the CDR3 is TGTGCTAGTGGTTTGGTACTGAAAGGACAGGGGTGGAACACTGAAGCTTTCTTT. This sequence encodes CASGLVLKGQGWNTEAFF.